This TCR beta chain was observed in a study of Ad26.COV2.S vaccination and SARS-CoV-2 variants. General study results and limits: Comparability of non-spike TCR breadth was observed across vaccine and placebo recipients.

Points on this clone: Its specificity is unknown.

Indicated treatment: around 19 received Ad26.COV2.S at low or high dose, single or two shots; about 5 received placebo; per-sample allocation not given. On day 63 after the first injection, vaccine and placebo recipients gave samples. Some clones are missing from TCRdb's copy, which holds only in-frame ones; the method was immunoSEQ multiplex PCR. The table shows roughly 410,000 clones, with under 90% occurring only once. V was pared by 3 bases and J by 4 bases, with 6 bases of the junction left unmatched. Germline CDR1 and CDR2: SGHRS and YFSETQ. The CDR3 has 14 residues. This TCR was recovered from a person between 18 and 59 years old who received the Ad26.COV2.S COVID-19 vaccine or a placebo. The sample consisted of peripheral blood, taken in a trial of Ad26.COV2.S vaccine versus placebo. This chain joins TRBV5-1 and TRBJ1-1, with 7 bases that match TRBD1. The CDR3 bases are TGCGCCAGCAGCTCCAACAGGGGAGGCACTGAAGCTTTCTTT. It yields the protein CASSSNRGGTEAFF.